Listed here is a single T cell receptor beta chain. Clones were read by immunoSEQ multiplex PCR, and TCRdb kept only the in-frame ones, dropping some. The sample has 110,000 or so clones, approximately 87% seen once. This entry comes from a study of control samples from healthy donors and cancer patients. The CDR3 is 15 residues long. Germline lookup yields CDR1 SGHTA and CDR2 FQGNSA. The V and J ends lost 5 bases and 2 bases, in that order; junction bases with no gene match: 5. This clonotype originated in a young man in good health. This chain joins TRBV7-2 and TRBJ2-7; 11 bases agree with TRBD1. Sequenced: blood. The CDR3 loop reads CASSASGQGAYEQYF. CDR3 sequence (DNA): TGTGCCAGCAGCGCCTCGGGACAGGGGGCCTACGAGCAGTACTTC.